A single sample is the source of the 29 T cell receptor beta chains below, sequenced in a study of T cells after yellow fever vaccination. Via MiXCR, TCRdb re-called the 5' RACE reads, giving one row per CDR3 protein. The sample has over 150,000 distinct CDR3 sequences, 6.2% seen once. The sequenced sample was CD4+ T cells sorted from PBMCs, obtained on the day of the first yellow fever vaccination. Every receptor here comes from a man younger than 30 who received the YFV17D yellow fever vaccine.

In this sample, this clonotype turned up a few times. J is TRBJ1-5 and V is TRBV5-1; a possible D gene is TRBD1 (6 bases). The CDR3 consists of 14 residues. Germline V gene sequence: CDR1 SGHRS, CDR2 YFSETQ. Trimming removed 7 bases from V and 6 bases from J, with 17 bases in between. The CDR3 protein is CASSREQGSQPQHF. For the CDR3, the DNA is TGCGCCAGCTCACGGGAACAGGGCAGTCAGCCCCAGCATTTT.

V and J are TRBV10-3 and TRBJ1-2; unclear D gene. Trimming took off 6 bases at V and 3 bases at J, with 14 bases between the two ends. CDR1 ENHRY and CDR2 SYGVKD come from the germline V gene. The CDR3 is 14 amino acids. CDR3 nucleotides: TGTGCCATCAGCCCCGGGCTCGGACACTATGGCTACACCTTC. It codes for CAISPGLGHYGYTF.

CDR3 region: CASSRGIVMDSPLHF. The CDR3, as DNA: TGTGCCAGTAGTAGGGGAATCGTCATGGATTCACCCCTCCACTTT. The rearrangement links TRBV19 to TRBJ1-6; D not resolved. V was pared by 4 bases and J by 8 bases, with 15 bases between. Germline assignment: CDR1 LNHDA and CDR2 SQIVND (reference sequence). This CDR3 has 15 amino acids. Full variable domain (rest looked up from reference TRBV19 and TRBJ1-6): DGGITQSPKYLFRKEGQNVTLSCEQNLNHDAMYWYRQDPGQGLRLIYYSQIVNDFQKGDIAEGYSVSREKKESFPLTVTSAQKNPTAFYLCASSRGIVMDSPLHFGNGTRLTVT.

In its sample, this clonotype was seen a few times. The CDR3 reads CATSGTQETQYF. DNA for the CDR3: TGTGCCACATCAGGGACCCAAGAGACCCAGTACTTC. V is TRBV24-1 and J is TRBJ2-5, with D perhaps given as TRBD1 or TRBD2 (5 bases each). Germline loops: CDR1 KGHDR, CDR2 SFDVKD. Trimming cost V 10 bases and J 1 base, with 9 bases left between them. There are 12 residues in the CDR3.

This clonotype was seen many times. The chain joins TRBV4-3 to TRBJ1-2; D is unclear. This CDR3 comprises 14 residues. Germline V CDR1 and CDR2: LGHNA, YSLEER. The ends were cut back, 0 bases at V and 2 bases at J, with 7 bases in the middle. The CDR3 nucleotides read TGCGCCAGCAGCCAAGAAGGCAGAAACTATGGCTACACCTTC. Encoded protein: CASSQEGRNYGYTF.

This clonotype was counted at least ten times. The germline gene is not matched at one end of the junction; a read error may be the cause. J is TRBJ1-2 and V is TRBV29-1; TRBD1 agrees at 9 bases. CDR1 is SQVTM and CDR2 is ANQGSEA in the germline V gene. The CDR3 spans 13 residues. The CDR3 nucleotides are TGCAGCGCATCCGGGTTCGGGACAGGGCAGAGCTACTTC. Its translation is CSASGFGTGQSYF.

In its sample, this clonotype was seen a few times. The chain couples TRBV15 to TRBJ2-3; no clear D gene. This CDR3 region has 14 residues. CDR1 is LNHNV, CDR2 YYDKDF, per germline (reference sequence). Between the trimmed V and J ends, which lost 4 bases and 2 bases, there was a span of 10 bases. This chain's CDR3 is CATSTWGNTDTQYF. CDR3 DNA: TGTGCCACCAGCACCTGGGGTAACACAGATACGCAGTATTTT.

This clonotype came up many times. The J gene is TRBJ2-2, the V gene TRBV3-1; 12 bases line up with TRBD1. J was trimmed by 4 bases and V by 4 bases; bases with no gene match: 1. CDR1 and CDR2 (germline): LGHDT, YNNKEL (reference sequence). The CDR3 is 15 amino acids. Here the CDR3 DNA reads TGTGCCAGCAGCCGGGACAGGGGGCGCACCGGGGAGCTGTTTTTT. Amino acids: CASSRDRGRTGELFF. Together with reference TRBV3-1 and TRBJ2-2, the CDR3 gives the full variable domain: DTAVSQTPKYLVTQMGNDKSIKCEQNLGHDTMYWYKQDSKKFLKIMFSYNNKELIINETVPNRFSPKSPDKAHLNLHINSLELGDSAVYFCASSRDRGRTGELFFGEGSRLTVL.

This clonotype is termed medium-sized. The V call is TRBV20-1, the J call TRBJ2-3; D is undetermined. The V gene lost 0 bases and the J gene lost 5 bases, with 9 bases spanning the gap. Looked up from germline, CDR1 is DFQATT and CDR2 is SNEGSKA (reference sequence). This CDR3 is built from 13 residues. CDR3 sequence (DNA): TGCAGTGCTAGAGATTACGAACGAGATACGCAGTATTTT. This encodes CSARDYERDTQYF.

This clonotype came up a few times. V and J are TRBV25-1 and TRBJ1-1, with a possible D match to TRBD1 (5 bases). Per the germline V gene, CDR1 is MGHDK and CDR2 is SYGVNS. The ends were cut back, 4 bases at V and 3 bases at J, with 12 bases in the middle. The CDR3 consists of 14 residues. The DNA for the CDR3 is TGTGCCAGCAGTGTTCAGGGAGCCCACACTGAAGCTTTCTTT. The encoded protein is CASSVQGAHTEAFF.

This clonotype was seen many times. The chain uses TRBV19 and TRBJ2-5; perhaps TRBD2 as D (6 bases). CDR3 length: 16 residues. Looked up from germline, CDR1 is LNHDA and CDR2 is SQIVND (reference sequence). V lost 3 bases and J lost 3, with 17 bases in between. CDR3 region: CASSIRYGGGKETQYF. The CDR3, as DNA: TGTGCCAGTAGTATTCGGTACGGGGGAGGTAAAGAGACCCAGTACTTC. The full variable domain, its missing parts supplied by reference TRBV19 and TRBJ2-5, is DGGITQSPKYLFRKEGQNVTLSCEQNLNHDAMYWYRQDPGQGLRLIYYSQIVNDFQKGDIAEGYSVSREKKESFPLTVTSAQKNPTAFYLCASSIRYGGGKETQYFGPGTRLLVL.

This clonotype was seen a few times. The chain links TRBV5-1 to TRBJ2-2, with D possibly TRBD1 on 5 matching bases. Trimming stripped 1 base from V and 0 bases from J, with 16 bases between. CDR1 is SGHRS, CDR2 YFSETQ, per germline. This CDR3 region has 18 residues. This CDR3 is CASSLMAPGQSNTGELFF. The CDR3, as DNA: TGCGCCAGCAGCTTGATGGCCCCTGGACAATCGAACACCGGGGAGCTGTTTTTT.

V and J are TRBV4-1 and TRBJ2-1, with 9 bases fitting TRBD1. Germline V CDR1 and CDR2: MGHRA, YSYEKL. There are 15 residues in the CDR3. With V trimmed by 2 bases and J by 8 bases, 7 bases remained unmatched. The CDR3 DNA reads TGCGCCAGCAGCCAACCGGGACAGGGTTCGGATGAGCAGTTCTTC. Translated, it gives CASSQPGQGSDEQFF.

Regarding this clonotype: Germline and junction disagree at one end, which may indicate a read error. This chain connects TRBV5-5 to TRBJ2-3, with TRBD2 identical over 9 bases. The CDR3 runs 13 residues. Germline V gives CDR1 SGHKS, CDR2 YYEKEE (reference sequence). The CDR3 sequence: CAISPWRGGLQYF. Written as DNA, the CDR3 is TGTGCCATCAGCCCCTGGCGGGGGGGCTTGCAGTATTTT.

CDR3: CASSADRVPEKLFF. In nucleotides, the CDR3 is TGTGCCAGCTCAGCGGACAGGGTCCCGGAAAAACTGTTTTTT. This rearrangement joins TRBV18 to TRBJ1-4, with TRBD1 identical over 8 bases. Trimming cost V 5 bases and J 8 bases; bases outside gene matches: 7. The CDR3 has 14 amino acids. Germline values: CDR1 KGHSH, CDR2 LQKENI.

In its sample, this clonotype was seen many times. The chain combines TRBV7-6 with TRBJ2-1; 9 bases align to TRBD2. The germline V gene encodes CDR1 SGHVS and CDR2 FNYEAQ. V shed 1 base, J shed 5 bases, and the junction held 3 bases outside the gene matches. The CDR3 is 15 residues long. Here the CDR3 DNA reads TGTGCCAGCAGCTTAGGACTAGCGGACAACAATGAGCAGTTCTTC. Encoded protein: CASSLGLADNNEQFF.

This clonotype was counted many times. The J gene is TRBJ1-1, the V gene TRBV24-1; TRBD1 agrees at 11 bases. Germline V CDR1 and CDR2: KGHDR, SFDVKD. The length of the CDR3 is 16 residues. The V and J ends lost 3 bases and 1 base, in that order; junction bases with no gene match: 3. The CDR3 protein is CATSDRGQGENTEAFF. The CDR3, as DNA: TGTGCCACCAGTGATAGGGGACAGGGGGAGAACACTGAAGCTTTCTTT.

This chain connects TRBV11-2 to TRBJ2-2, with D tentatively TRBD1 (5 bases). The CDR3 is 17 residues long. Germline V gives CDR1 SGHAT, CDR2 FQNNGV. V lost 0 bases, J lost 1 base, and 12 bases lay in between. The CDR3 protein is CASSLDREIVNTGELFF. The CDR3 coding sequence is TGTGCCAGCAGCTTAGACAGGGAAATTGTGAACACCGGGGAGCTGTTTTTT. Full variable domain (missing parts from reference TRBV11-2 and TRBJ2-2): EAGVAQSPRYKIIEKRQSVAFWCNPISGHATLYWYQQILGQGPKLLIQFQNNGVVDDSQLPKDRFSAERLKGVDSTLKIQPAKLEDSAVYLCASSLDREIVNTGELFFGEGSRLTVL.

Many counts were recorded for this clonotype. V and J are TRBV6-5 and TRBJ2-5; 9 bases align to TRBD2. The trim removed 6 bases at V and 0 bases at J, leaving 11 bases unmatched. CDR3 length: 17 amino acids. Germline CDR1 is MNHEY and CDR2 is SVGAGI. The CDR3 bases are TGTGCCAGCAGGTATACAGCTAGCGGGGATCACCAAGAGACCCAGTACTTC. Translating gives CASRYTASGDHQETQYF.

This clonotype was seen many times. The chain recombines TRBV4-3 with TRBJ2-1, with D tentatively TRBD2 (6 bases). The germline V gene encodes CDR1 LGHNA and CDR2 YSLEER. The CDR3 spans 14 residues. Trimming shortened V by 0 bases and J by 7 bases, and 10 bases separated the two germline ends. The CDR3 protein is CASSQDGRMNEQFF. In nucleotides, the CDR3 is TGCGCCAGCAGCCAAGATGGGAGGATGAATGAGCAGTTCTTC.

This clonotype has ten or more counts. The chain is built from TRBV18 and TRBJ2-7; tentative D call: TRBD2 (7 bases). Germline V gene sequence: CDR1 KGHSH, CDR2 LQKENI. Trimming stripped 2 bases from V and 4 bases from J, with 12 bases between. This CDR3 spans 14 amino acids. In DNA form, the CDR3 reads TGTGCCAGCTCACCAAAGGGGGGGCCATACGAGCAGTACTTC. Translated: CASSPKGGPYEQYF.

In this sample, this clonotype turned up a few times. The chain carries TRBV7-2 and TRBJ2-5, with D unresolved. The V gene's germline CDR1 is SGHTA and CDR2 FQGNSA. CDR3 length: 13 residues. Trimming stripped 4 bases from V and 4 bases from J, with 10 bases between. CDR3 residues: CASSSRQPETQYF. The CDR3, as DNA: TGTGCCAGCAGCTCCCGGCAGCCAGAGACCCAGTACTTC. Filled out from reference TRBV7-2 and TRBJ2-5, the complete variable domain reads GAGVSQSPSNKVTEKGKDVELRCDPISGHTALYWYRQSLGQGLEFLIYFQGNSAPDKSGLPSDRFSAERTGGSVSTLTIQRTQQEDSAVYLCASSSRQPETQYFGPGTRLLVL.

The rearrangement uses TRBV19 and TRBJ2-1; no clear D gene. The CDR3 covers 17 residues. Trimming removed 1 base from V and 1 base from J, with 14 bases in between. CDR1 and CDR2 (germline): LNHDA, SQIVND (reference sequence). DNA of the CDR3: TGTGCCAGTAGTATAGTAGTTTCCGGATTATCCTACAATGAGCAGTTCTTC. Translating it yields CASSIVVSGLSYNEQFF.

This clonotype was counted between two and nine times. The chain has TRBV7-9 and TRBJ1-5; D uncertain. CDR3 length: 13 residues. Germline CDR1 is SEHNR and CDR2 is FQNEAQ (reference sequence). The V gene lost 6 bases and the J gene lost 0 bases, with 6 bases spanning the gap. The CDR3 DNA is TGTGCCAGCAGTGGGGATAGCAATCAGCCCCAGCATTTT. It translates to CASSGDSNQPQHF. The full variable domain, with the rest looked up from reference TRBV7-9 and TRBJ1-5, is DTGVSQNPRHKITKRGQNVTFRCDPISEHNRLYWYRQTLGQGPEFLTYFQNEAQLEKSRLLSDRFSAERPKGSFSTLEIQRTEQGDSAMYLCASSGDSNQPQHFGDGTRLSIL.

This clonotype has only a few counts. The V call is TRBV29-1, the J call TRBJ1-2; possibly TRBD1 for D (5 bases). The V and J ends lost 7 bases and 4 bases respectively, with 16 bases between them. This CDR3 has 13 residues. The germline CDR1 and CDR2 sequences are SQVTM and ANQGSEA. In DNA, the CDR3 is TGCAGCGCCGCGGACACCTTCGGCTATGGCTACACCTTC. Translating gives CSAADTFGYGYTF.

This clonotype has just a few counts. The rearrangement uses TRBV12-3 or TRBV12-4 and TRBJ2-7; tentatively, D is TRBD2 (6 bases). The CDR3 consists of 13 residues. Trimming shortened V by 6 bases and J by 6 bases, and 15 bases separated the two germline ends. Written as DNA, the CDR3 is TGTGCCAGCAGGCCCGGGGGAGAAAGCGAGCAGTACTTC. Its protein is CASRPGGESEQYF.

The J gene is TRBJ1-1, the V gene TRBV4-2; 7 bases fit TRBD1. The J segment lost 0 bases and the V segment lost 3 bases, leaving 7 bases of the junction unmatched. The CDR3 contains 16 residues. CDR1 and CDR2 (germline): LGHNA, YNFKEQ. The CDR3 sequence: CASSQGRQGLNTEAFF. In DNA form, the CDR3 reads TGTGCCAGCAGCCAGGGCCGACAGGGCCTGAACACTGAAGCTTTCTTT.

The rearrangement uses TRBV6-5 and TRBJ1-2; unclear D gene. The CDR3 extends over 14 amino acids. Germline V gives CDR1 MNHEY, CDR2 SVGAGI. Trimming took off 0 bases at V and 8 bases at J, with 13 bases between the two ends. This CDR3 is CASSYSLAFSGYTF. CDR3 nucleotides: TGTGCCAGCAGTTACTCGTTAGCCTTTTCGGGCTACACCTTC.

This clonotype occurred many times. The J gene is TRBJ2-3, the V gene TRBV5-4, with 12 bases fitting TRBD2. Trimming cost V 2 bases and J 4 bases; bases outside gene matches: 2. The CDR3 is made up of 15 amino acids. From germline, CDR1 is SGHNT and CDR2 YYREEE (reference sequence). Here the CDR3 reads CASSFTSGGSDTQYF. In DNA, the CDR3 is TGTGCCAGCAGCTTCACTAGCGGGGGGTCAGATACGCAGTATTTT.